Listed below are T cell receptor beta chains from one sample, sequenced in a study of vaccination and CD4 T cells after COVID-19. TCRdb itself ran the PCR reads through MiXCR, one entry per CDR3 protein. The table includes 30,000 to 40,000 distinct CDR3 sequences, approximately 40% detected once. Source: CD4+ T cells from blood, taken about 7 months after SARS-CoV-2 vaccination. The origin of the receptors is a human donor who had recovered from COVID-19. Both conserved end residues are part of each CDR3. The D gene is left open where the match is weak. A row's size may be missing; if present it is once, few, many or a size class.

j_call | clone_size | d_call | v_call | cdr3_aa | cdr3_nt
TRBJ2-7 | - | TRBD1 | TRBV19 | CASSTRRAGGYEQYF | TGTGCCAGTAGTACGCGCCGGGCAGGGGGCTACGAGCAGTACTTC
TRBJ1-6 | - | TRBD1 | TRBV10-2 | CASRKQGMASPLHF | TGCGCCAGCAGGAAACAGGGGATGGCTTCACCCCTCCACTTT
TRBJ2-5 | - | TRBD1 | TRBV25-1 | CASSWTGGSETQYF | TGTGCCAGCAGTTGGACAGGGGGAAGTGAGACCCAGTACTTC
TRBJ2-5 | - | TRBD2 | TRBV20-1 | CSAPGTLLAGRSETQYF | TGCAGTGCCCCCGGAACTCTTCTAGCGGGACGTTCAGAGACCCAGTACTTC
TRBJ2-3 | - | - | TRBV5-1 | CASRPPDSTDTQYF | TGCGCCAGTCGACCGCCAGATAGCACAGATACGCAGTATTTT
TRBJ2-2 | once | - | TRBV2 | CAHPNGGPGELFF | TGTGCCCACCCGAACGGGGGGCCCGGGGAGCTGTTTTTT
TRBJ2-3 | - | TRBD2 | TRBV20-1 | CSARVRGTNRNF | TGCAGTGCTAGAGTGCGAGGGACTAATCGGAATTTT
TRBJ2-7 | few | TRBD1 | TRBV6-1 | CAGRVAGGSHEQYF | TGTGCCGGAAGGGTGGCAGGGGGCTCCCACGAGCAGTACTTC
TRBJ2-5 | - | TRBD1 | TRBV5-6 | CASGQGEGGQYF | TGTGCCAGCGGACAGGGGGAGGGGGGCCAGTACTTC
TRBJ1-6 | - | - | TRBV5-1 | CASSPSAGSSYNSPLHF | TGCGCCAGCTCCCCCTCCGCAGGGAGCTCCTATAATTCACCCCTCCACTTT
TRBJ2-5 | - | TRBD2 | TRBV20-1 | CSARGLAGVEETQYF | TGCAGTGCTAGGGGACTAGCGGGAGTAGAAGAGACCCAGTACTTC
TRBJ2-1 | few | - | TRBV6-5 | CASSYMRVSNEQFF | TGTGCCAGCAGTTACATGAGAGTCTCCAATGAGCAGTTCTTC
TRBJ2-7 | few | - | TRBV7-9 | CASSRGREQYF | TGTGCCAGCAGCCGCGGGCGCGAGCAGTACTTC
TRBJ2-7 | - | - | TRBV7-3 | CASSTDPVGEQYF | TGTGCCAGCAGTACAGACCCGGTAGGCGAGCAGTACTTC
TRBJ2-3 | - | - | TRBV7-8 | CASSSRVGLDTDTQYF | TGTGCCAGCAGCTCCAGAGTGGGGCTAGACACAGATACGCAGTATTTT
TRBJ2-7 | few | TRBD1 | TRBV27 | CASSSGYRTGGYEQYF | TGTGCCAGCAGTTCAGGTTACCGGACAGGCGGCTACGAGCAGTACTTC
TRBJ1-2 | - | - | TRBV6-1 | CASSETNGGYGYTF | TGTGCCAGCAGTGAAACAAACGGGGGCTATGGCTACACCTTC
TRBJ1-2 | - | TRBD1 | TRBV7-9 | CASSPQGGELGGYTF | TGTGCCAGCAGCCCCCAGGGGGGCGAGCTTGGAGGCTACACCTTC
TRBJ1-1 | - | - | TRBV7-6 | CASSLGLQGTEAFF | TGTGCCAGCAGCTTAGGGTTACAGGGCACTGAAGCTTTCTTT
TRBJ2-5 | few | - | TRBV7-9 | CASRGMTGQTKETQYF | TGTGCCAGCAGGGGAATGACGGGGCAGACGAAAGAGACCCAGTACTTC
TRBJ2-3 | - | TRBD2 | TRBV18 | CASSLTSGEGYGDTQYF | TGTGCCAGCTCGTTGACTAGCGGAGAGGGTTATGGAGATACGCAGTATTTT
TRBJ1-2 | few | - | TRBV19 | CASTPDGRWYGYTF | TGTGCCAGTACCCCGGATGGGAGGTGGTATGGCTACACCTTC